This TCR beta chain appears in the sequencing data of a study of OX40 agonist ivuxolimab in advanced cancers. Overall study context: Intravenous ivuxolimab was administered to patients every 2 weeks at 0.01 to 10 mg/kg.

This CDR3 has 16 amino acids. Unmatched junction bases numbered 11, after V lost 6 bases and J lost 4 bases. Germline V CDR1 and CDR2: SNHLY, FYNNEI. Sequencing was performed with immunoSEQ multiplex PCR; in TCRdb, only in-frame clones are kept and a portion is missing. This sample yields about 58,000 clones, of which 85% to 90% are seen a single time; roughly 0.99% belongs to the top ten. On this clone: The antigen remains undetermined.

General observations from the study: Also showing low normalized T-cell clonal expansion were some of the nonresponders. People who partly responded at 0.1-3.0 mg/kg had some of the least clonal expansion seen. CD8+ T cells were the subset that, on average, had more expanded clones than CD4+.

This TCR was sampled from an adult with an advanced solid tumor such as melanoma, head and neck, liver or kidney cancer. This rearrangement joins TRBV2 to TRBJ2-3; 9 nucleotides align to TRBD2. The starting material was CD4+ or CD8+ T cells sorted from blood, obtained in a trial of the OX40 agonist ivuxolimab. The CDR3 sequence: CASRARGGGASDTQYF. CDR3 coding DNA: TGTGCCAGCAGGGCCCGGGGCGGGGGGGCCTCAGATACGCAGTATTTT. Together with reference TRBV2 and TRBJ2-3, the CDR3 gives the full variable domain: EPEVTQTPSHQVTQMGQEVILRCVPISNHLYFYWYRQILGQKVEFLVSFYNNEISEKSEIFDDQFSVERPDGSNFTLKIRSTKLEDSAMYFCASRARGGGASDTQYFGPGTRLTVL.